Presented here are 18 T cell receptor beta chains from one specimen sequenced in a study of T cells after yellow fever vaccination. TCRdb ran MiXCR on the 5' RACE reads and lists one entry per CDR3 protein. The sample consists of 340,000 or so distinct CDR3 sequences, under 15% of them appearing once. The sample here was CD4+ T cells sorted from PBMCs, taken 15 days after the yellow fever booster vaccination. These receptors were obtained from a man between 18 and 29 years old who received the YFV17D yellow fever vaccine.

The chain links TRBV2 to TRBJ2-7, with TRBD2 as a possible D gene (5 bases). Germline CDR1 SNHLY, CDR2 FYNNEI. V shed 2 bases and J shed 7 bases, with 15 bases lying between them. The CDR3 spans 14 residues. CDR3 bases: TGTGCCAGCAGTGAAACCCGAGGTCCGGGAGAGCAGTACTTC. This translates into CASSETRGPGEQYF.

Many counts were recorded for this clonotype. The chain combines TRBV5-1 with TRBJ1-4; the match to TRBD1 covers 8 bases. The CDR3 contains 18 residues. Germline loops: CDR1 SGHRS, CDR2 YFSETQ. Germline trimming cut 4 bases from V and 6 bases from J; bases unmatched to any gene: 17. The CDR3 DNA sequence: TGCGCCAGCAGCGTTGTTCCTCCGGGACAGGAGCAACATGAAAAACTGTTTTTT. This translates into CASSVVPPGQEQHEKLFF.

This clonotype was counted between two and nine times. The rearrangement links TRBV4-1 to TRBJ1-2; a weak D match, TRBD1 (5 bases). The ends were cut back, 3 bases at V and 4 bases at J, with 6 bases in the middle. The CDR3 loop spans 12 amino acids. The germline gives CDR1 MGHRA, CDR2 YSYEKL. Written as DNA, the CDR3 is TGCGCCAGCAGCCACAGGGTCTATGGCTACACCTTC. It is translated as CASSHRVYGYTF.

The chain couples TRBV11-2 to TRBJ1-1, with D perhaps TRBD1 (6 bases). The germline V gene has CDR1 SGHAT and CDR2 FQNNGV. Deletions cut 6 bases from V and 4 bases from J, with 15 bases between. The CDR3 has 14 residues. This CDR3 reads CASRVGGSGTEAFF. Written as DNA, the CDR3 is TGTGCCAGCAGGGTCGGGGGCTCGGGCACTGAAGCTTTCTTT.

This clonotype was picked up a small number of times. This chain joins TRBV10-3 and TRBJ2-1, with a weak D call TRBD1 (6 bases). This CDR3 is built from 12 residues. Trimming cost V 10 bases and J 6 bases, with 13 bases left between them. CDR1 and CDR2 (germline): ENHRY, SYGVKD. In nucleotides, the CDR3 is TGTGCCACCCAGGGGTACAGCAATGAGCAGTTCTTC. Its translation is CATQGYSNEQFF.

This clonotype was counted a few times. This rearrangement joins TRBV6-5 to TRBJ2-3, with D perhaps given as TRBD1 or TRBD2 (6 bases each). The germline CDR1 and CDR2 sequences are MNHEY and SVGAGI. The CDR3 spans 15 residues. Trimming removed 2 bases at V and 1 base at J, with 10 bases between. The CDR3: CASSYGGGGTDTQYF. CDR3 nucleotide sequence: TGTGCCAGCAGTTACGGAGGGGGAGGCACAGATACGCAGTATTTT.

In this sample, this clonotype turned up a few times. The chain couples TRBV5-5 to TRBJ2-2; unclear D gene. CDR1 and CDR2 (germline): SGHKS, YYEKEE (reference sequence). The CDR3 is made up of 14 amino acids. The V and J ends lost 5 bases and 0 bases respectively, with 8 bases between them. CDR3 DNA sequence: TGTGCCAGCAGGAGGTCCGCGAACACCGGGGAGCTGTTTTTT. Translated: CASRRSANTGELFF.

The chain employs TRBV6-1 and TRBJ1-5, with D perhaps TRBD1 (6 bases). Germline V gene lookup returns CDR1 MNHNS and CDR2 SASEGT. V lost 8 bases, J lost 0 bases, and 11 bases lay in between. The CDR3 is 14 residues long. The CDR3 is CASLGHPSNQPQHF. CDR3 in DNA: TGTGCCAGCCTGGGACACCCTAGCAATCAGCCCCAGCATTTT.

Ten or more counts support this clonotype. The chain links TRBV28 to TRBJ2-3, with 9 bases fitting TRBD2. This CDR3 is built from 15 residues. The junction had 3 bases not matched to a gene; V was cut back by 3 bases and J by 2 bases. Germline V gives CDR1 MDHEN, CDR2 SYDVKM. The CDR3 coding sequence is TGTGCCAGCAGTTTGGCGGGGGGGCCCACAGATACGCAGTATTTT. Amino acid sequence: CASSLAGGPTDTQYF.

The chain couples TRBV20-1 to TRBJ2-5; D may be TRBD2 (5 bases). Trimming removed 1 base from V and 4 bases from J, with 13 bases in between. Germline assignment: CDR1 DFQATT and CDR2 SNEGSKA (reference sequence). There are 14 residues in the CDR3. The DNA of the CDR3 is TGCAGTGCTAGAGCCCCGGACTTGGGAGAGACCCAGTACTTC. Translation: CSARAPDLGETQYF.

This clonotype was counted ten times or more. The chain carries TRBV20-1 and TRBJ2-3, with 12 bases identical to TRBD2. Germline lookup yields CDR1 DFQATT and CDR2 SNEGSKA (reference sequence). Trimming took 1 base from V and 7 from J; bases not matched to a gene: 3. The length of the CDR3 is 14 residues. The CDR3 DNA follows: TGCAGTGCTAGAGGACTAGCGGGGGCCTATACGCAGTATTTT. Protein product: CSARGLAGAYTQYF.

This clonotype was seen only a few times. The chain couples TRBV6-5 to TRBJ1-1, with a tentative D call TRBD1 (6 bases). The ends were cut back, 4 bases at V and 4 bases at J, with 13 bases in the middle. The CDR3 spans 14 residues. Germline-derived CDR1 and CDR2 are MNHEY and SVGAGI. The CDR3 DNA reads TGTGCCAGCAGTTTATGGGGGCAATCCACTGAAGCTTTCTTT. Translated: CASSLWGQSTEAFF.

The chain combines TRBV19 with TRBJ2-3, with unresolved D. In germline, CDR1 is LNHDA, CDR2 SQIVND (reference sequence). V lost 1 base to trimming and J lost 6 bases, with 14 bases between them. CDR3 size: 15 residues. The CDR3 loop is CASSIAGRPPDTQYF. The CDR3 DNA follows: TGTGCCAGTAGTATAGCAGGACGGCCCCCCGATACGCAGTATTTT.

The table lists this clonotype with a few counts. The junction shows a germline mismatch at one end, possibly a read error. The chain couples TRBV4-2 to TRBJ2-5, with 7 bases aligning to TRBD2. The CDR3 covers 15 residues. Germline lookup yields CDR1 LGHNA and CDR2 YNFKEQ. The DNA of the CDR3 is TGTGCCAGCAGACAAGAGTCAGCGGGACAAGAGACCCAGTACTTC. It encodes CASRQESAGQETQYF.

The gene calls are TRBV27 and TRBJ2-7, with D tentatively TRBD1 (6 bases). Trimming left V 11 bases short and J 2 bases short, with 16 bases between. Germline assignment: CDR1 MNHEY and CDR2 SMNVEV (reference sequence). The CDR3 loop spans 13 amino acids. As DNA, the CDR3 is TGTGCCCTTCTGGGGGCGATCACCTACGAGCAGTACGTC. It is translated as CALLGAITYEQYV.

V usage is TRBV4-3 and J usage is TRBJ2-3; no firm D call. Trimming cost V 6 bases and J 0 bases, with 10 bases left between them. Germline V CDR1 and CDR2: LGHNA, YSLEER. The CDR3 loop spans 14 amino acids. This CDR3 reads CASRVDSSTDTQYF. The CDR3 coding sequence is TGCGCCAGCAGAGTTGATTCTAGCACAGATACGCAGTATTTT.

The sample holds a few counts of this clonotype. The rearrangement links TRBV5-1 to TRBJ1-5; D is uncertain. The CDR3 extends over 15 amino acids. CDR1 is SGHRS, CDR2 YFSETQ, per germline. V was clipped by 0 bases and J by 6 bases, with 13 bases between them. CDR3 nucleotides: TGCGCCAGCAGCTTGGTAGGTGGGCCTGGTCAGCCCCAGCATTTT. Its protein is CASSLVGGPGQPQHF.

This clonotype was picked up a small number of times. This chain links TRBV14 with TRBJ2-4; 11 positions agree with TRBD1. The trim removed 1 base at V and 2 bases at J, leaving 4 bases unmatched. Germline assignment: CDR1 SGHDN and CDR2 FVKESK. The CDR3 has 17 residues. The CDR3 DNA reads TGTGCCAGCAGCCAAGGGACAGGGGGCGCTTCCAAAAACATTCAGTACTTC. This codes for CASSQGTGGASKNIQYF.